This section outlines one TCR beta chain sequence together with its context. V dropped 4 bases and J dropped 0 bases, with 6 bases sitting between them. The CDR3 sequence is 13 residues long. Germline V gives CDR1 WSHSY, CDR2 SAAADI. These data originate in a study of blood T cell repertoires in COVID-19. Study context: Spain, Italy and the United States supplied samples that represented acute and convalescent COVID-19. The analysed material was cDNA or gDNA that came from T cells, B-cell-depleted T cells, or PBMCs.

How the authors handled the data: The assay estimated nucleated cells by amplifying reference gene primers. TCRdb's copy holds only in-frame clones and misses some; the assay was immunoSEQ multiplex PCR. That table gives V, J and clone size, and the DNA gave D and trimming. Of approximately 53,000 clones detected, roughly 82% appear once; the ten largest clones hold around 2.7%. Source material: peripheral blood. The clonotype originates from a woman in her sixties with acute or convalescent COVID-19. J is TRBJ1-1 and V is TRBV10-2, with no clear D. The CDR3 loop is CASSAAMNTEAFF. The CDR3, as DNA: TGCGCCAGCAGTGCTGCGATGAACACTGAAGCTTTCTTT.